These 27 T cell receptor beta chains share one sample of origin, sequenced in a study of blood T cell repertoires in COVID-19. Here immunoSEQ multiplex PCR was the method, and the copy in TCRdb shows in-frame clones only, minus some. In the table there are fewer than 250,000 clones, about 86% of which are singletons. Sample: PBMCs or T cells enriched from blood (not recorded which). These receptors originate from a woman in her forties with acute COVID-19.

The V and J genes are TRBV4-2 and TRBJ2-7, with D perhaps TRBD2 (5 bases). The V end was cut by 0 bases, the J end by 1 base, with 13 bases between. Looked up from germline, CDR1 is LGHNA and CDR2 is YNFKEQ. This CDR3 is built from 16 residues. Written as DNA, the CDR3 is TGTGCCAGCAGCCAAGAGGTCTCTAGCTTTTCCTACGAGCAGTACTTC. This encodes CASSQEVSSFSYEQYF.

The table lists this clone with a few counts. The chain combines TRBV7-3 with TRBJ1-5, with D unclear. This CDR3 spans 15 amino acids. Deletions cut 10 bases from V and 0 bases from J, with 16 bases between. The germline V gene has CDR1 SGHTA and CDR2 FQGTGA. This chain's CDR3 is CATLGPDYSNQPQHF. CDR3 nucleotides: TGTGCCACCCTTGGCCCGGACTATAGCAATCAGCCCCAGCATTTT.

V is TRBV9 and J is TRBJ2-1; D may be TRBD2 (6 bases). CDR3 length: 18 residues. The V gene lost 0 bases and the J gene lost 0 bases, with 16 bases spanning the gap. CDR1 and CDR2 from the germline V gene are SGDLS and YYNGEE. The CDR3 sequence is CASSVEASGRGSYNEQFF. The CDR3 nucleotides read TGTGCCAGCAGCGTAGAAGCAAGCGGGCGGGGCTCCTACAATGAGCAGTTCTTC. Full variable domain (remainder filled in from reference TRBV9 and TRBJ2-1): DSGVTQTPKHLITATGQRVTLRCSPRSGDLSVYWYQQSLDQGLQFLIQYYNGEERAKGNILERFSAQQFPDLHSELNLSSLELGDSALYFCASSVEASGRGSYNEQFFGPGTRLTVL.

This clone was seen a few times. The rearrangement links TRBV4-2 to TRBJ2-5; 11 bases fit TRBD2. This CDR3 is built from 18 residues. The germline V gene encodes CDR1 LGHNA and CDR2 YNFKEQ. Trimming took 5 bases from V and 0 from J; bases not matched to a gene: 11. The CDR3 is CASSRTDSGRAYQETQYF. The DNA of the CDR3 is TGTGCCAGCAGCAGAACCGATAGCGGGAGGGCGTACCAAGAGACCCAGTACTTC.

The chain recombines TRBV29-1 with TRBJ2-3, with TRBD2 identical over 7 bases. CDR3 size: 15 residues. V was pared by 2 bases and J by 0 bases, with 5 bases of the junction left unmatched. Germline V gene sequence: CDR1 SQVTM, CDR2 ANQGSEA. As DNA, the CDR3 is TGCAGCGTTGAACAGCGGGACTCTAGCACAGATACGCAGTATTTT. Translation gives CSVEQRDSSTDTQYF.

This clone was seen a single time. The V call is TRBV4-1, the J call TRBJ2-5; D gene uncertain. Looked up from germline, CDR1 is MGHRA and CDR2 is YSYEKL. The CDR3 runs to 14 residues. V was clipped by 4 bases and J by 5 bases, with 14 bases between them. The CDR3 spells CASSLKAGYETQYF. CDR3 DNA: TGCGCCAGCAGCCTTAAAGCCGGGTATGAGACCCAGTACTTC.

DNA for the CDR3: TGTGCCAGCAGTGAGACAGGACGTTATGGCTACACCTTC. Protein product: CASSETGRYGYTF. The V gene is TRBV6-1, the J gene TRBJ1-2; perhaps TRBD1 as D (6 bases). Germline loops: CDR1 MNHNS, CDR2 SASEGT. Trimming cost V 3 bases and J 5 bases, with 10 bases left between them. This CDR3 comprises 13 residues.

The chain links TRBV28 to TRBJ2-3; TRBD2 matches at 7 bases. This CDR3 is 17 amino acids long. V lost 5 bases to trimming and J lost 0 bases; unmatched junction nucleotides: 11. Per the germline V gene, CDR1 is MDHEN and CDR2 is SYDVKM. The CDR3 sequence: CASSPPYGRPSTDTQYF. The DNA of the CDR3 is TGTGCCAGCAGTCCCCCCTACGGGAGGCCTAGCACAGATACGCAGTATTTT.

This chain connects TRBV4-1 to TRBJ2-7; tentatively, D is TRBD1 (6 bases). The end of the DNA fits TRBJ2-5 better, so the J call may be wrong. CDR1 and CDR2 from the germline V gene are MGHRA and YSYEKL. CDR3 length: 16 residues. The CDR3 loop is CASSPGGGFTQETQYF. CDR3 sequence (DNA): TGCGCCAGCAGCCCAGGTGGGGGCTTCACCCAAGAGACCCAGTACTTC.

The rearrangement links TRBV24-1 to TRBJ1-4; D is perhaps TRBD1 (6 bases). Germline CDR1 and CDR2: KGHDR and SFDVKD. V was shortened by 5 bases and J by 8 bases, with 17 bases between the two germline ends. There are 15 residues in the CDR3. CDR3 in amino acids: CATSAPTGGEEKLFF. The CDR3 DNA is TGTGCCACCAGTGCCCCGACAGGAGGCGAAGAAAAACTGTTTTTT.

This chain links TRBV6-5 with TRBJ1-1; tentative D call: TRBD1 (6 bases). CDR1 and CDR2 from the germline V gene are MNHEY and SVGAGI. Trimming removed 11 bases from V and 0 bases from J, with 10 bases in between. The CDR3 has 12 amino acids. The CDR3: CALEGVNTEAFF. For the CDR3, the DNA is TGTGCCCTCGAGGGGGTGAACACTGAAGCTTTCTTT.

The CDR3 here is CSVEKLAGGGQYF. CDR3 bases: TGCAGCGTTGAAAAGCTAGCGGGGGGCGGGCAGTACTTC. This chain links TRBV29-1 with TRBJ2-7, with TRBD2 identical over 11 bases. Germline CDR1 and CDR2: SQVTM and ANQGSEA. The ends lost 2 bases at V and 9 bases at J; junction bases unmatched: 6. The CDR3 covers 13 residues.

V is TRBV4-3 and J is TRBJ2-3; 8 positions agree with TRBD2. With 0 bases clipped from V and 7 bases from J, the junction kept 6 bases outside the gene matches. The CDR3 loop spans 15 amino acids. CDR1 is LGHNA, CDR2 YSLEER, per germline. CDR3 residues: CASSQEGLEGNTQYF. As DNA, the CDR3 is TGCGCCAGCAGCCAAGAGGGACTAGAAGGCAATACGCAGTATTTT.

A few counts support this clone. The rearrangement joins TRBV28 to TRBJ2-3; 8 nucleotides align to TRBD2. The CDR3 sequence is 16 residues long. Germline trimming cut 5 bases from V and 2 bases from J; bases unmatched to any gene: 9. Per germline, CDR1 MDHEN and CDR2 SYDVKM. The chain's CDR3 is CASSLSGGGNTDTQYF. The CDR3 region has the DNA TGTGCCAGCAGTCTGTCGGGGGGGGGAAACACAGATACGCAGTATTTT.

The chain links TRBV18 to TRBJ2-4, with D perhaps matching TRBD2 (6 bases). The germline gives CDR1 KGHSH, CDR2 LQKENI. There are 13 residues in the CDR3. The V end lost 10 bases, the J end lost 0 bases, and 10 bases lay between the germline ends. The CDR3 DNA is TGTGCCACATCGGGACTAGCCAAAAACATTCAGTACTTC. Translated: CATSGLAKNIQYF.

The chain uses TRBV5-6 and TRBJ2-1, with 9 bases that match TRBD1. The V and J ends lost 0 bases and 6 bases, in that order; junction bases with no gene match: 7. Germline loops: CDR1 SGHDT, CDR2 YYEEEE. This CDR3 has 16 residues. CDR3 coding DNA: TGTGCCAGCAGCTTGGCCGGGACAGGGAAAATCAATGAGCAGTTCTTC. Its protein product is CASSLAGTGKINEQFF.

The rearrangement links TRBV5-4 to TRBJ2-7; 7 bases are shared with TRBD1. This CDR3 comprises 15 residues. V was clipped by 5 bases and J by 0 bases; unmatched bases: 8. Germline values: CDR1 SGHNT, CDR2 YYREEE (reference sequence). CDR3 amino acids: CASSPKQGTSYEQYF. The DNA for the CDR3 is TGTGCCAGCAGTCCAAAACAGGGGACCTCCTACGAGCAGTACTTC.

This clone was observed once. This rearrangement joins TRBV5-8 to TRBJ1-6; no reliable D call. The V gene lost 1 base and the J gene lost 6 bases, with 8 bases spanning the gap. The CDR3 runs 14 residues. CDR1 and CDR2 from the germline V gene are SGHTS and YDEGEE. The DNA of the CDR3 is TGTGCCAGCAGCTTGACGGGAACTAATTCACCCCTCCACTTT. Translating gives CASSLTGTNSPLHF.

The chain combines TRBV28 with TRBJ1-5; D not certain. The germline gives CDR1 MDHEN, CDR2 SYDVKM. The CDR3 has 17 residues. V was shortened by 6 bases and J by 1 base, with 19 bases between the two germline ends. In nucleotides, the CDR3 is TGTGCCAGCAGCCCGCTGAGCGGGAGCGCAAGCAATCAGCCCCAGCATTTT. It yields the protein CASSPLSGSASNQPQHF.

The gene calls are TRBV11-3 and TRBJ1-3; no clear D. Germline lookup yields CDR1 SGHNT and CDR2 YENEEA. Trimming pared 0 bases from V and 0 bases from J, leaving 6 bases between. The CDR3 has 15 amino acids. The CDR3 DNA follows: TGTGCCAGCAGCTTAGAACAGAACTCTGGAAACACCATATATTTT. Translated: CASSLEQNSGNTIYF.

V and J are TRBV7-3 and TRBJ2-7, with D perhaps matching TRBD1 (6 bases). The CDR3 sequence is 14 residues long. The germline CDR1 and CDR2 sequences are SGHTA and FQGTGA. Trimming cost V 5 bases and J 6 bases, with 17 bases left between them. DNA for the CDR3: TGTGCCAGCAGCCCTAGAGGGGGTGAAGGCGAGCAGTACTTC. Residues: CASSPRGGEGEQYF.

CDR3 in amino acids: CASSYRAGTDTQYF. The CDR3 coding sequence is TGTGCCAGCAGTTACCGCGCGGGGACAGATACGCAGTATTTT. V usage is TRBV6-5 and J usage is TRBJ2-3, with D possibly TRBD2 on 6 matching bases. The germline gives CDR1 MNHEY, CDR2 SVGAGI. The CDR3 loop spans 14 amino acids. Trimming removed 2 bases at V and 3 bases at J, with 9 bases between.

This sequence joins TRBV11-3 and TRBJ2-2; 7 positions match TRBD2. Germline CDR1 is SGHNT and CDR2 is YENEEA. V gave up 10 bases and J gave up 2 bases; unmatched junction bases: 13. This CDR3 has 16 amino acids. In DNA, the CDR3 is TGTGCCACCCAGCACCGGCGGGAGTTCAACACCGGGGAGCTGTTTTTT. It is translated as CATQHRREFNTGELFF.

The chain employs TRBV7-2 and TRBJ1-1; no firm D call. Deletions cut 3 bases from V and 5 bases from J, with 10 bases between. The CDR3 has 13 amino acids. Germline values: CDR1 SGHTA, CDR2 FQGNSA. CDR3: CASSFPYPTEAFF. The CDR3 region has the DNA TGTGCCAGCAGCTTTCCCTATCCGACTGAAGCTTTCTTT. Together with reference TRBV7-2 and TRBJ1-1, the CDR3 gives the full variable domain: GAGVSQSPSNKVTEKGKDVELRCDPISGHTALYWYRQSLGQGLEFLIYFQGNSAPDKSGLPSDRFSAERTGGSVSTLTIQRTQQEDSAVYLCASSFPYPTEAFFGQGTRLTVV.

This chain connects TRBV30 to TRBJ2-7; 8 bases are shared with TRBD1. With V trimmed by 8 bases and J by 3 bases, 15 bases remained unmatched. CDR3 length: 15 amino acids. Per the germline V gene, CDR1 is GTSNPN and CDR2 is SVGIG (reference sequence). The CDR3 loop is CALDPPGTGLYEQYF. In DNA form, the CDR3 reads TGTGCCCTTGACCCCCCCGGGACAGGACTCTACGAGCAGTACTTC.

The gene calls are TRBV5-8 and TRBJ2-3, with D tentatively TRBD2 (6 bases). Germline assignment: CDR1 SGHTS and CDR2 YDEGEE. The CDR3 sequence is 16 residues long. Trimming pared 0 bases from V and 3 bases from J, leaving 14 bases between. The CDR3 reads CASSLARLESTDTQYF. CDR3 DNA sequence: TGTGCCAGCAGCTTGGCAAGACTAGAGAGTACAGATACGCAGTATTTT.

This clone was found a few times. The gene calls are TRBV7-9 and TRBJ2-1, with 8 bases fitting TRBD1. V lost 6 bases to trimming and J lost 7 bases; unmatched junction nucleotides: 11. Germline values: CDR1 SEHNR, CDR2 FQNEAQ (reference sequence). This CDR3 comprises 15 residues. CDR3 amino acids: CASSLPGTGWNEQFF. CDR3 DNA sequence: TGTGCCAGCAGTTTACCCGGGACAGGATGGAATGAGCAGTTCTTC.